The clone carrying this T cell receptor (beta chain) was picked up a small number of times. As yet, its antigen is unknown. This entry belongs to a study of cytomegalovirus exposure and HLA in healthy donors. Study-level findings and limits: Both high specificity and high sensitivity reportedly marked the classifier's diagnosis of cytomegalovirus status. Earlier analysis looked at TCR beta V segments, and most were productive about 87% or about 30% of the time.

V shed 4 bases and J shed 3 bases, with 7 bases lying between them. The CDR3 consists of 13 residues. Germline CDR1 reads MNHEY; CDR2 reads SMNVEV (reference sequence). Amplification used 60 Vbeta primers and 13 Jbeta primers. Clones were read by immunoSEQ multiplex PCR, and TCRdb kept only the in-frame ones, dropping some. This sample has about 110,000 clones, with approximately 82% found just once. Sequencing was performed on PBMCs. V gene TRBV27 combines with J gene TRBJ2-1; possibly TRBD1 for D (5 bases). This receptor was taken from a man in his forties in good health and CMV-seropositive. This chain's CDR3 is CASSWGFYNEQFF. The CDR3 nucleotides are TGTGCCAGCAGTTGGGGCTTCTACAATGAGCAGTTCTTC.